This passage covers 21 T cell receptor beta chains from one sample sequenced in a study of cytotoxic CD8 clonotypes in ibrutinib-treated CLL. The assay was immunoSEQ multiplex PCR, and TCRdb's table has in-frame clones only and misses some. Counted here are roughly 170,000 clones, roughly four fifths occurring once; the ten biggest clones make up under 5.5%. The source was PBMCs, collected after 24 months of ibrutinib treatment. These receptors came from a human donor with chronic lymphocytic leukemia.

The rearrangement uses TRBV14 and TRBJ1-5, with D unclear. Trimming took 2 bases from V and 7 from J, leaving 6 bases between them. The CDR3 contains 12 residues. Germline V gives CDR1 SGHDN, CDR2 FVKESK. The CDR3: CASSQLGQPQHF. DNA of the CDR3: TGTGCCAGCAGCCAACTCGGACAGCCCCAGCATTTT.

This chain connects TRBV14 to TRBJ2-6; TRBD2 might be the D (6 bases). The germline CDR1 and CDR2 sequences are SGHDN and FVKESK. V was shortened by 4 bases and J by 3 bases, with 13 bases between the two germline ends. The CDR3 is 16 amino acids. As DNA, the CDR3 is TGTGCCAGCAGCCCCGGAGGGGCGGGTGGGGCCAACGTCCTGACTTTC. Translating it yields CASSPGGAGGANVLTF.

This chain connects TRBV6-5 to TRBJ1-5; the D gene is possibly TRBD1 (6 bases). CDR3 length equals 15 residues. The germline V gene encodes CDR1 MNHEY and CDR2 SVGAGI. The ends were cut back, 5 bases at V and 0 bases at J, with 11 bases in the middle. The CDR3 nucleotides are TGTGCCAGCAGTAACGGACAGTTTAGCAATCAGCCCCAGCATTTT. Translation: CASSNGQFSNQPQHF.

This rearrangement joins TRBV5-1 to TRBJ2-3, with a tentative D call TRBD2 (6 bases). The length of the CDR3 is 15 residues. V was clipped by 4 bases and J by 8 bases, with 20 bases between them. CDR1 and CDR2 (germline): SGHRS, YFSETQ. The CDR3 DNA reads TGCGCCAGCAGCGAGGATGCGGGGCCCTTTGGTACGCAGTATTTT. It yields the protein CASSEDAGPFGTQYF.

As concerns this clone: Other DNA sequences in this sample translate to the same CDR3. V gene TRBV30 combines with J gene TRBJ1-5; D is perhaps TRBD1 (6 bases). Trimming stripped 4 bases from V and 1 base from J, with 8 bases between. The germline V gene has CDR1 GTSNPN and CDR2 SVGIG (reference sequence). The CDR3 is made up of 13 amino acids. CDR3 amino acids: CAWTTGSNQPQHF. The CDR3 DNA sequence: TGTGCCTGGACAACAGGGAGCAATCAGCCCCAGCATTTT.

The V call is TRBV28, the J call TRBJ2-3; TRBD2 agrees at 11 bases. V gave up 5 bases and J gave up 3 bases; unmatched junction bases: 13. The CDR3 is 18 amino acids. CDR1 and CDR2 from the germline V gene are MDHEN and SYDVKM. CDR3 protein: CASSPRGSGRARTDTQYF. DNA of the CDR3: TGTGCCAGCAGTCCCCGGGGTAGCGGGAGGGCCCGGACAGATACGCAGTATTTT.

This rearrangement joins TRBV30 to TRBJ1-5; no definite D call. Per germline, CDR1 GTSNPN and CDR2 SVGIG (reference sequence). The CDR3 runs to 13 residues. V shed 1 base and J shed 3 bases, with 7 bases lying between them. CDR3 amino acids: CAWSGMDNQPQHF. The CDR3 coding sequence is TGTGCCTGGAGTGGAATGGACAATCAGCCCCAGCATTTT.

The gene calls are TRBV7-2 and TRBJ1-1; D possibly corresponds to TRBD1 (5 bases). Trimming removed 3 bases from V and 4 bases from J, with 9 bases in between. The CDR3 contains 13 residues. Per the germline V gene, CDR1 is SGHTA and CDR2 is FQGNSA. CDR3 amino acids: CASSFAGGTEAFF. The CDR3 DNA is TGTGCCAGCAGCTTTGCCGGGGGCACTGAAGCTTTCTTT.

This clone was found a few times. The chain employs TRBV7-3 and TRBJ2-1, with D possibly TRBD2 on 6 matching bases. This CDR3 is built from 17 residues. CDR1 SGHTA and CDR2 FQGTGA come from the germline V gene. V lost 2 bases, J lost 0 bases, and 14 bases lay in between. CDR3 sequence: CASSLLGLSSSYNEQFF. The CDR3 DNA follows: TGTGCCAGCAGCTTATTGGGACTCTCAAGCTCCTACAATGAGCAGTTCTTC.

The CDR3 bases are TGTGCCAGCTCACCACAGGGTACCAATCAGCCCCAGCATTTT. Protein: CASSPQGTNQPQHF. This chain joins TRBV18 and TRBJ1-5; D unclear. V lost 1 base to trimming and J lost 3 bases, with 7 bases between them. The V gene's germline CDR1 is KGHSH and CDR2 LQKENI. The CDR3 consists of 14 residues.

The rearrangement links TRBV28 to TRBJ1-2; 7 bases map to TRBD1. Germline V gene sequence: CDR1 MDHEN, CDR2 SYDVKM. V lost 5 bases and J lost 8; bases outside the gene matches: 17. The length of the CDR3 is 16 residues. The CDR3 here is CASSLPQGGVGKGYTF. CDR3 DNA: TGTGCCAGCAGTCTCCCGCAGGGGGGGGTCGGAAAGGGCTACACCTTC.

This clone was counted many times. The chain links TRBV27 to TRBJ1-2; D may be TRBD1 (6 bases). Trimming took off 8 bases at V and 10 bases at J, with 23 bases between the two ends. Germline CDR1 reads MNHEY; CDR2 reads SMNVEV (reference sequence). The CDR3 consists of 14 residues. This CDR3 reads CASGEQGFVVNYTF. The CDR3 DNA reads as TGTGCCAGCGGTGAACAGGGATTTGTTGTAAACTACACCTTC.

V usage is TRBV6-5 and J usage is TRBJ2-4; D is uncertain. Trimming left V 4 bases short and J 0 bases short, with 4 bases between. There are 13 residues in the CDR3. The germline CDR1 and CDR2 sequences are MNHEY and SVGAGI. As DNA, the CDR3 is TGTGCCAGCAGTTCAGAAGCCAAAAACATTCAGTACTTC. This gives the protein CASSSEAKNIQYF.

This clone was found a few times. This CDR3 reads CASSRLLSNQPQHF. The CDR3 bases are TGTGCCAGCAGTCGATTACTAAGCAATCAGCCCCAGCATTTT. The chain joins TRBV5-8 to TRBJ1-5; no clear D. The CDR3 totals 14 residues. The V end lost 5 bases, the J end lost 1 base, and 10 bases lay between the germline ends. The germline gives CDR1 SGHTS, CDR2 YDEGEE. The entire variable domain, with the rest obtained from reference TRBV5-8 and TRBJ1-5, is as follows: EAGVTQSPTHLIKTRGQQATLRCSPISGHTSVYWYQQALGLGLQFLLWYDEGEERNRGNFPPRFSGRQFPNYSSELNVNALELEDSALYLCASSRLLSNQPQHFGDGTRLSIL.

CDR3 sequence (DNA): TGTGCCTCAACGGTGGCGGCGCATTACGAGCAGTACTTC. It yields the protein CASTVAAHYEQYF. The chain couples TRBV30 to TRBJ2-7, with D unresolved. V was trimmed by 7 bases and J by 4 bases, leaving 17 bases between them. The germline CDR1 and CDR2 sequences are GTSNPN and SVGIG (reference sequence). This CDR3 has 13 residues.

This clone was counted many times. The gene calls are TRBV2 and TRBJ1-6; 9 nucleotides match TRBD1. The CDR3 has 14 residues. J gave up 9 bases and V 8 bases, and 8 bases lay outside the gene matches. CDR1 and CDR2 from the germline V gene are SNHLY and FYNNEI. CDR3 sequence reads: CASYRGQGVSPLHF. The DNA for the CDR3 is TGTGCCAGCTACCGGGGACAGGGTGTTTCACCCCTCCACTTT.

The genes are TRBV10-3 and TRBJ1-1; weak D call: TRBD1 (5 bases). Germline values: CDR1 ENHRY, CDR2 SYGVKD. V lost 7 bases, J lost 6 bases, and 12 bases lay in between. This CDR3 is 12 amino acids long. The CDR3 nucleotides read TGTGCCATCAAAGGGGTAGGCGCTGAAGCTTTCTTT. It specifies CAIKGVGAEAFF.

In nucleotides, the CDR3 is TGTGCCAGCAAGTTCAGGGGGCCTTCCGCAGATACGCAGTATTTT. Protein: CASKFRGPSADTQYF. The chain is built from TRBV6-6 and TRBJ2-3; 8 positions agree with TRBD1. The junction had 10 bases not matched to a gene; V was cut back by 7 bases and J by 4 bases. Per the germline V gene, CDR1 is MNHNY and CDR2 is SVGAGI (reference sequence). The CDR3 loop spans 15 amino acids.

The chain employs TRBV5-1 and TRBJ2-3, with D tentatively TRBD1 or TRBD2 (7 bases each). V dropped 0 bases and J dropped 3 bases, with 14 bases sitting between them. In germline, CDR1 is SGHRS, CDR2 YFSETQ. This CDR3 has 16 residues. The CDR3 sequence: CASSLGVQGGTDTQYF. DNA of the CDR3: TGCGCCAGCAGCTTGGGTGTGCAGGGGGGGACAGATACGCAGTATTTT.

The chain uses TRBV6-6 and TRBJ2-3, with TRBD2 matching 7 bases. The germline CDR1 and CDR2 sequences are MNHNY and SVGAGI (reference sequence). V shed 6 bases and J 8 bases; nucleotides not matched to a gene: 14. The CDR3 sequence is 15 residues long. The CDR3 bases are TGTGCCAGCAGCCACCAGCGGGGAAATTTCGGTACGCAGTATTTT. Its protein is CASSHQRGNFGTQYF.

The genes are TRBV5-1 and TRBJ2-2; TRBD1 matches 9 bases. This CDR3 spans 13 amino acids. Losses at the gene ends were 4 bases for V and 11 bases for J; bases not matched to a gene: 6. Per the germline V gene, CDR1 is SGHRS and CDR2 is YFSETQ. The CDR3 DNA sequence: TGCGCCAGCAGCACCGGACAGGGGAACGAGCTGTTTTTT. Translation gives CASSTGQGNELFF.